The present T cell receptor (beta chain) was sequenced within a study of OX40 agonist ivuxolimab in advanced cancers. On this clone itself: The antigen remains undetermined.

Germline-derived CDR1 and CDR2 are WNHNN and SYGVQD (reference sequence). The CDR3 length is 13 residues. Trimming pared 0 bases from V and 7 bases from J, leaving 9 bases between. Patients were excluded for autoimmune disease history or systemic immunosuppression. The protocol was immunoSEQ multiplex PCR, while the TCRdb copy is restricted to in-frame clones and leaves out a portion. The table shows fewer than 65,000 clones, with roughly 90% occurring only once. Study-wide results and caveats: Antigen targets of the expanded peripheral T cells went undetermined. Among some nonresponders, normalized T-cell clonal expansion was also low. On average, CD8+ T cells showed a greater number of expanded clones than CD4+.

This sequence was found in an adult with an advanced solid tumor such as melanoma, head and neck, liver or kidney cancer. The specimen was CD4+ or CD8+ T cells sorted from blood, collected in a trial of the OX40 agonist ivuxolimab. This chain connects TRBV10-1 to TRBJ1-1; D may be TRBD1 (6 bases). The DNA for the CDR3 is TGCGCCAGCAGTGAGTCGAAGGGGGTTGAAGCTTTCTTT. It codes for CASSESKGVEAFF.